Described below is a single TCR beta chain sequence and its context. Its specificity is unknown. This sample was included in a study of T cell responses to AZD1222 COVID-19 vaccine. Findings and caveats of the study: Sampling captured repertoires only after the peak T cell response. Unmutated variant regions are reportedly targeted by nearly half of spike-specific TCRs.

Profiled with immunoSEQ multiplex PCR; TCRdb holds only in-frame clones, not every one. In the table there are about 120,000 clones, just over 85% of which are singletons. This CDR3 is 16 amino acids long. The receptor comes from an adult who received the AZD1222 COVID-19 vaccine. Sequenced material: peripheral blood, taken 28 days after the second AZD1222 dose. The rearrangement joins TRBV12-2 to TRBJ1-6; the table's D call, TRBD1, has no DNA check behind it. TRBV12-2 is a known pseudogene. The CDR3 DNA follows: TGTGCAAGTCGCTTTTGGGGCACAGGGGGTACTTCACCCCTCCACTTT. Translating gives CASRFWGTGGTSPLHF.